The present T cell receptor (beta chain) was sequenced within a study of T cell repertoires in cytomegalovirus infection (dated by TCRdb to between 2018 and 2021). The study in broad terms: Because public TCR beta signatures pointed to carriage of CMV infection together with the matching HLA type, the HLA type of each donor mattered for the analysis.

Overall results and qualifications from the work: In the ex vivo response, HLA-C-restricted CMV-specific TCR beta clonotypes were dominant, and in two of eight donors the single most frequent clonotype came from this HLA-C-restricted group. In both this cohort and an independent cohort of several hundred donors, the cumulative frequency of public TCR beta family members distinguished carriers of CMV infection plus the relevant HLA type.

This clonotype has ten or more counts. Its antigen is unknown. Base-call qualities are not available, and no considerably larger clone is one nucleotide away. Reading from cysteine to phenylalanine, the CDR3 counts 13 amino acids. Of the read, only the CDR3 DNA is kept; its 39 bases are in frame from base 1. The germline V gene gives CDR1 as SGHVS and CDR2 as FQNEAQ. V is pared back by 5 bases and J by 3 bases, with 10 bases lying between the germline termini. Sequencing was carried out with an Illumina HiSeq 1500. TCRdb took the public reads, trimmed them with fastp at Q25, ran MiXCR for clone calling and kept in-frame beta chains. Each entry merges the rows of one CDR3 protein and shows their most common DNA and genes. Counted in this sample were roughly 180,000 distinct CDR3 sequences; under 30% of them appeared once. The ten largest clones add up to 30% to 35% of the sample.

The chain uses TRBV7-8 and TRBJ1-2; no D segment can be confidently identified. This TCR came from a human donor in good health (CMV status not recorded). Some clones in this sample may be carry-over from other donors' samples. Input material: PBMCs. CDR3 sequence: CASSGIRDYGYTF. The nucleotide sequence is given as TGTGCCAGCAGCGGGATTCGGGACTATGGCTACACCTTC.